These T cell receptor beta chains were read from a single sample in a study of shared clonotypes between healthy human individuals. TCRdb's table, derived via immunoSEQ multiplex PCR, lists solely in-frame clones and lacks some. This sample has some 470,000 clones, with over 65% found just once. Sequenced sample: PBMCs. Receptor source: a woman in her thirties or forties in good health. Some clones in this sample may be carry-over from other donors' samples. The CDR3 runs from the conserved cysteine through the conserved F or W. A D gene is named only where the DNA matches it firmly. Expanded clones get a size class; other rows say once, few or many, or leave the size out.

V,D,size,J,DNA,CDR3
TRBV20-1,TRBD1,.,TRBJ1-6,TGCAGTGCTAGAGATAGGGACAGGGGTACCTTT,CSARDRDRGTF
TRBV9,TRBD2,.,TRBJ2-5,TGTGCCAGCAGCGTAGGGTCTAGCGGGAGTTTGCAAGAGACCCAGTACTTC,CASSVGSSGSLQETQYF
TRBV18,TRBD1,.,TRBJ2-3,TGTGCCAGCTCACCGGGGACAGCCACAGATACGCAGTATTTT,CASSPGTATDTQYF
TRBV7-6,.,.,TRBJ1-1,TGTGCCAGCAGCTTAGGGGGGGACGCGGCTTTCTTT,CASSLGGDAAFF
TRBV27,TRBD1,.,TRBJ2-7,TGTGCCAGCAGACTCTATTCTGCAGGGGGCCCGGGGGAGCAGTACTTC,CASRLYSAGGPGEQYF
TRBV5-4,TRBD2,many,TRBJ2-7,TGTGCCAGCAGCCGCGGGACTAGCGGTTACGAGCAGTACTTC,CASSRGTSGYEQYF
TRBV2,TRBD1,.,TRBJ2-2,TGTGCCAGCAGTGGGGGACAGAGAAACACCGGGGAGCTGTTTTTT,CASSGGQRNTGELFF
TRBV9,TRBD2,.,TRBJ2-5,TGTGCCAGCAGCGGCACTAGCGGAGCCAAAGAGACCCAGTACTTC,CASSGTSGAKETQYF
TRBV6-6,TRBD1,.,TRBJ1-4,TGTGCCAGCAGTCCCCGGGACAGGGGTGATGAAAAACTGTTTTTT,CASSPRDRGDEKLFF
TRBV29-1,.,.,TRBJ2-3,TGCAGCGTCCGACTACCCACAGATACGCAGTATTTT,CSVRLPTDTQYF